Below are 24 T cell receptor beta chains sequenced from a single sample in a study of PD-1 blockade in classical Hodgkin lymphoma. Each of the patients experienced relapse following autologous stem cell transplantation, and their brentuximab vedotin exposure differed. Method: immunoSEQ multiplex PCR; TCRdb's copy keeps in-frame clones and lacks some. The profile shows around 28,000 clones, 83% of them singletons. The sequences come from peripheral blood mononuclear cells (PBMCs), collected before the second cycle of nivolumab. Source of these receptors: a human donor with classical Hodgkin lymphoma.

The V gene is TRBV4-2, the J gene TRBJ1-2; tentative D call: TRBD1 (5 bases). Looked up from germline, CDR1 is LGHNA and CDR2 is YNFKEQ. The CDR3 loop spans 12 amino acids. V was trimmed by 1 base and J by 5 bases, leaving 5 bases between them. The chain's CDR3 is CASSQGQYGYTF. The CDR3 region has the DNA TGTGCCAGCAGCCAAGGACAGTATGGCTACACCTTC.

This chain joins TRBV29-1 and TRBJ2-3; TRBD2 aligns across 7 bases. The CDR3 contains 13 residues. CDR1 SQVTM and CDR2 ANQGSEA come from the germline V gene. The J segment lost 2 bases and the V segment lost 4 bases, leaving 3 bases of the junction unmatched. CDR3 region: CSVVGLDTDTQYF. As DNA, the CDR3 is TGCAGCGTTGTCGGACTAGACACAGATACGCAGTATTTT.

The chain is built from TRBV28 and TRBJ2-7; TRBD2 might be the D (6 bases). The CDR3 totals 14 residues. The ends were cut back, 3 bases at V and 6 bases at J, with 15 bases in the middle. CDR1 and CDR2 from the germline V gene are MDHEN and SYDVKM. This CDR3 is CASSFRGFRTEQYF. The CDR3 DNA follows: TGTGCCAGCAGTTTCCGGGGGTTTCGGACCGAGCAGTACTTC.

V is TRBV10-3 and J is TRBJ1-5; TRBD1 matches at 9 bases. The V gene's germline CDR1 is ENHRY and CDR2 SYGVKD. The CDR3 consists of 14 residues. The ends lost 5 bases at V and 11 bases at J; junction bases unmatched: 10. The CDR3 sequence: CAISFTGGSQSQHF. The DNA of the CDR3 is TGTGCCATCAGTTTTACAGGGGGCTCCCAGTCCCAGCATTTT.

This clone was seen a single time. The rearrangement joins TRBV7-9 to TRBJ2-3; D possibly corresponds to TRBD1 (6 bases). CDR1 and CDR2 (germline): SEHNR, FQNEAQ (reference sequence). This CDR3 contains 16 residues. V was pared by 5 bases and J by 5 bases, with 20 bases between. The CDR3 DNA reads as TGTGCCAGCAGCGTAGACACAGGGTGGGGACAAGATACGCAGTATTTT. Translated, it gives CASSVDTGWGQDTQYF.

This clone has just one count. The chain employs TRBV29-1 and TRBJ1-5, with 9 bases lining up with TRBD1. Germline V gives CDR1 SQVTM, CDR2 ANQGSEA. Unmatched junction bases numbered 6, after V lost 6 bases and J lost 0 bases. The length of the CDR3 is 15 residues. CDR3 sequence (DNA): TGCAGCGTCACTCCGGGACAGGGTAGCAATCAGCCCCAGCATTTT. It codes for CSVTPGQGSNQPQHF.

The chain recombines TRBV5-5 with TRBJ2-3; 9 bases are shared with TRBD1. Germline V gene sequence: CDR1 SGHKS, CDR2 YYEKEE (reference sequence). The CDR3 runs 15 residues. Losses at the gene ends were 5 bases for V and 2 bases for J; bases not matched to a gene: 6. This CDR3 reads CASRYRGPNTDTQYF. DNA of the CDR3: TGTGCCAGCAGGTACAGGGGGCCTAACACAGATACGCAGTATTTT.

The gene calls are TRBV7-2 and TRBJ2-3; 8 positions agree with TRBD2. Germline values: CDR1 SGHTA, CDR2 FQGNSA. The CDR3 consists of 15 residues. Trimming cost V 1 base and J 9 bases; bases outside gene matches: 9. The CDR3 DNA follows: TGTGCCAGCAGCTTAGGAGTGAGCGGGGGAAGCACGCAGTATTTT. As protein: CASSLGVSGGSTQYF.

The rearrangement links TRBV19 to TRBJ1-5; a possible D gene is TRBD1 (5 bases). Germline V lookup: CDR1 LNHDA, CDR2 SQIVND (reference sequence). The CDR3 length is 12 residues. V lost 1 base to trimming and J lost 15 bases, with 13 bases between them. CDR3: CASSIAAGRRHF. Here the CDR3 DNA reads TGTGCCAGTAGTATAGCAGCAGGGAGGAGGCATTTT.

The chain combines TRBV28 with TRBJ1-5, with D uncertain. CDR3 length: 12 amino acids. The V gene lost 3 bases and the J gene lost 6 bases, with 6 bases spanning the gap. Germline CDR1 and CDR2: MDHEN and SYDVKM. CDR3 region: CASSLAGQPQHF. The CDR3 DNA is TGTGCCAGCAGTTTGGCTGGTCAGCCCCAGCATTTT.

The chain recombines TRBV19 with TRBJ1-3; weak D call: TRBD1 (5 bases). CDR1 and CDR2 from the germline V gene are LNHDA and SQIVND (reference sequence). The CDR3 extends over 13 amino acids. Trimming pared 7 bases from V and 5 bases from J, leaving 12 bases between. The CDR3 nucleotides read TGTGCCAGTACCCACGGGGGGAGAAACACCATATATTTT. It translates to CASTHGGRNTIYF.

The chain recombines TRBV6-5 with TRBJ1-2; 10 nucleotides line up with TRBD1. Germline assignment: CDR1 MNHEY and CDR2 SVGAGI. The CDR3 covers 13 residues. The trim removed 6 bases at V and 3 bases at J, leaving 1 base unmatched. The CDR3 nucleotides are TGTGCCAGCAGGGGGACAGGGGACTATGGCTACACCTTC. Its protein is CASRGTGDYGYTF.

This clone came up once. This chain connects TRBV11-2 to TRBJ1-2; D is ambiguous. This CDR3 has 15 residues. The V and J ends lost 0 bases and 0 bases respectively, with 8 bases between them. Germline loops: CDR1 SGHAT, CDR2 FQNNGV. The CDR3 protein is CASSLEGQTNYGYTF. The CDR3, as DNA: TGTGCCAGCAGCTTAGAGGGCCAGACTAACTATGGCTACACCTTC.

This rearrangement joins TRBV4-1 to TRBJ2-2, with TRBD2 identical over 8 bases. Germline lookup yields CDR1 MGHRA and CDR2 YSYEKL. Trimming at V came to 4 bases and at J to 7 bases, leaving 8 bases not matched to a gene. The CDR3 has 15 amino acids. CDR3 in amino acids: CASSLGLATLGELFF. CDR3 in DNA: TGCGCCAGCAGCCTTGGACTAGCTACCCTCGGGGAGCTGTTTTTT.

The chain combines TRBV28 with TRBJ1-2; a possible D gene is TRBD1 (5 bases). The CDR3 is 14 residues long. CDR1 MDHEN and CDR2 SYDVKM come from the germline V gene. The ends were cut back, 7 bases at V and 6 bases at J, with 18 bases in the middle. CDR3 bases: TGTGCCAGCAAATTCGGGGGAATTGATCATGGCTACACCTTC. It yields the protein CASKFGGIDHGYTF.

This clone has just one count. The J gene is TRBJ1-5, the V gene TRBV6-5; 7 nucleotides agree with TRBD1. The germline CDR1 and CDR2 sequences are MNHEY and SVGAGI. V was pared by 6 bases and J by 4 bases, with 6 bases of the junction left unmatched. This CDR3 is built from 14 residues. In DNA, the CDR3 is TGTGCCAGCAGGCCGGGGACAGCTAATCAGCCCCAGCATTTT. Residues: CASRPGTANQPQHF.

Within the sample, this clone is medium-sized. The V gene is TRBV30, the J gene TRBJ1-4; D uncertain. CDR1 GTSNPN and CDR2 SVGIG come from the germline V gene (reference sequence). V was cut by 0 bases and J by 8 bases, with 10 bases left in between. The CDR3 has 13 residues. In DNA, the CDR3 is TGTGCCTGGAGTGTTGGGTCGCGGGAAAAACTGTTTTTT. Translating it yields CAWSVGSREKLFF.

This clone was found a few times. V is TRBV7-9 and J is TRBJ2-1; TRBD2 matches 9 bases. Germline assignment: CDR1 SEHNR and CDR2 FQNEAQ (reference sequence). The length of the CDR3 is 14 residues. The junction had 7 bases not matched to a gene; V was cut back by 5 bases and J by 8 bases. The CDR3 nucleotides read TGTGCCAGCAGCCAGGCGGGGGGGCGAGATGAGCAGTTCTTC. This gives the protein CASSQAGGRDEQFF.

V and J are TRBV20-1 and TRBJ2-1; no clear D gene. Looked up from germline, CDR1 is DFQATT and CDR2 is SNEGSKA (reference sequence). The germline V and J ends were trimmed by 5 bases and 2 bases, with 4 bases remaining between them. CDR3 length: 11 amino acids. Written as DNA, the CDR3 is TGCAGTGCTTCGACCTACAATGAGCAGTTCTTC. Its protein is CSASTYNEQFF.

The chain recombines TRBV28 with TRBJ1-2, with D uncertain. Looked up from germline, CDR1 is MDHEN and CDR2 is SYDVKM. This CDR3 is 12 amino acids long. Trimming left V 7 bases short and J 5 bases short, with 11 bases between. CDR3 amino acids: CASNGVGYGYTF. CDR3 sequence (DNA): TGTGCCAGCAATGGCGTGGGGTATGGCTACACCTTC.

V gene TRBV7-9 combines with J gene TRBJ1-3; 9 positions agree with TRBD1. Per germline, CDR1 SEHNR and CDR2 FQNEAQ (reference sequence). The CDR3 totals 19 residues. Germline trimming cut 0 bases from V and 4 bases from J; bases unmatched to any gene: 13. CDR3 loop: CASSLALGQGKWTGNTIYF. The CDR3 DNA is TGTGCCAGCAGCTTAGCCCTGGGACAGGGAAAGTGGACGGGAAACACCATATATTTT.

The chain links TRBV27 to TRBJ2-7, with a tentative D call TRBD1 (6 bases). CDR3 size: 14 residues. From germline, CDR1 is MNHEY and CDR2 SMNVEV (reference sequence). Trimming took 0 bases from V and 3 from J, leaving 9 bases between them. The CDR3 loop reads CASSLSGHLYEQYF. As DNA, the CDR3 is TGTGCCAGCAGTTTATCGGGACACCTCTACGAGCAGTACTTC.

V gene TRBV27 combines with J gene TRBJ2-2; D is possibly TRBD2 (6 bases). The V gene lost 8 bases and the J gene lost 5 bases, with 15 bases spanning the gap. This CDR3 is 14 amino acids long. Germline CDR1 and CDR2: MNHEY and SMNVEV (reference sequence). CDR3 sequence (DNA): TGTGCCAGCGGTCGTGGGGGGTATACCGGGGAGCTGTTTTTT. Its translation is CASGRGGYTGELFF.

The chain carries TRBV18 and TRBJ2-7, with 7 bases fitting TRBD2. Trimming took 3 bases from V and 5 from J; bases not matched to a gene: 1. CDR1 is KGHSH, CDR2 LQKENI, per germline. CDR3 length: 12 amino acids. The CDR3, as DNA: TGTGCCAGCTCACCTGGGGGGGACGAGCAGTACTTC. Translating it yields CASSPGGDEQYF.